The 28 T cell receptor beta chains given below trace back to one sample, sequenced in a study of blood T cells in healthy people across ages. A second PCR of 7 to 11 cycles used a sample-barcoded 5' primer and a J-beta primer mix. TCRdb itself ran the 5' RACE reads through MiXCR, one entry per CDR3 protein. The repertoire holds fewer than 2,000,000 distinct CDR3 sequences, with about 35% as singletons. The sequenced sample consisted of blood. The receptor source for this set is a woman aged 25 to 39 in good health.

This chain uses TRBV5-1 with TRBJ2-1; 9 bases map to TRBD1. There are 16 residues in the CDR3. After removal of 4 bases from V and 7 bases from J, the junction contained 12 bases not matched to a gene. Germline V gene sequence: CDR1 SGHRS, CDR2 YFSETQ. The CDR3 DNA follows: TGCGCCAGCAGCCCGGGACAGGGTTCGAATTGGAATGAGCAGTTCTTC. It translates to CASSPGQGSNWNEQFF.

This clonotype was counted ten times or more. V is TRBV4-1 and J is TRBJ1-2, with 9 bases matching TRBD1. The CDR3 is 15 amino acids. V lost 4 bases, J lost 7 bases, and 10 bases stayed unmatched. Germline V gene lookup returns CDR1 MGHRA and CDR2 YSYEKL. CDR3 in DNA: TGCGCCAGCAGCCTCAGCCCACAGGGGGCGGGTGGCTACACCTTC. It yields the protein CASSLSPQGAGGYTF.

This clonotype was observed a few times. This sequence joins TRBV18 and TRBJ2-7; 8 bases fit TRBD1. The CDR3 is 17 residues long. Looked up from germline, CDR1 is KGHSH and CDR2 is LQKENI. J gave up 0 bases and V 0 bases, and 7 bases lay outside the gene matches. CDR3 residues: CASSPPALQGGSYEQYF. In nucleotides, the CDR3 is TGTGCCAGCTCACCACCGGCCCTACAGGGGGGCTCCTACGAGCAGTACTTC.

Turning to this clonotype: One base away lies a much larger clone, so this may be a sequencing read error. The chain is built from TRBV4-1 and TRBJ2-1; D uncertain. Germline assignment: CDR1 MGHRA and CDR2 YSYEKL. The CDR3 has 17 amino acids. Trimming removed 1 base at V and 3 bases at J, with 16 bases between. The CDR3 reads CASSQGDNPFSYNEQFF. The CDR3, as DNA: TGCGCCAGCAGCCAAGGCGACAACCCTTTTAGCTACAATGAGCAGTTCTTC.

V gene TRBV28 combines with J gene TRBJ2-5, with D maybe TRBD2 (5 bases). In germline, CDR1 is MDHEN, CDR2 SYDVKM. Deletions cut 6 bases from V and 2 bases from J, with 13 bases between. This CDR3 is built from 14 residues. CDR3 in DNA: TGTGCCAGCAGAACAGAGGGTAGTCAAGAGACCCAGTACTTC. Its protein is CASRTEGSQETQYF.

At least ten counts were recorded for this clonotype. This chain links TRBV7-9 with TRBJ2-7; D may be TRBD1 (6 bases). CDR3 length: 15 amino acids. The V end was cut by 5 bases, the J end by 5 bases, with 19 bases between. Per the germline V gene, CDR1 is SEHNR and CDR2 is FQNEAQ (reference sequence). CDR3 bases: TGTGCCAGCAGCCTAATAACAGGGTTTACGGACGAGCAGTACTTC. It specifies CASSLITGFTDEQYF.

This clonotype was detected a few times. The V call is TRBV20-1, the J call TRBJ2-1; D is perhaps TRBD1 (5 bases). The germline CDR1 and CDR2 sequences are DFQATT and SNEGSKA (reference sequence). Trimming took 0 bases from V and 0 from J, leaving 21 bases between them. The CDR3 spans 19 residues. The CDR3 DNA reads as TGCAGTGCTAGAGATCGGCAGGGCCGAGCCGACAGCTCCTACAATGAGCAGTTCTTC. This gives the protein CSARDRQGRADSSYNEQFF.

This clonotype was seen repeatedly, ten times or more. The CDR3 sequence: CSVEAGTGFEQYF. In DNA form, the CDR3 reads TGCAGCGTTGAAGCCGGGACAGGGTTCGAGCAGTACTTC. The chain has TRBV29-1 and TRBJ2-5; TRBD1 matches 9 bases. The J call may be incorrect, as the DNA end agrees better with TRBJ2-7. The CDR3 contains 13 residues. CDR1 SQVTM and CDR2 ANQGSEA come from the germline V gene.

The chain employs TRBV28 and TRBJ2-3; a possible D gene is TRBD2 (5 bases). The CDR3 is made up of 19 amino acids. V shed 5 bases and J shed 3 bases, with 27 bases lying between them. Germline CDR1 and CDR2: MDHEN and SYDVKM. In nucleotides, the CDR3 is TGTGCCAGCAGTAGCTATACCTTAGGAGCGGTCGAAGGGACAGATACGCAGTATTTT. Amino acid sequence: CASSSYTLGAVEGTDTQYF.

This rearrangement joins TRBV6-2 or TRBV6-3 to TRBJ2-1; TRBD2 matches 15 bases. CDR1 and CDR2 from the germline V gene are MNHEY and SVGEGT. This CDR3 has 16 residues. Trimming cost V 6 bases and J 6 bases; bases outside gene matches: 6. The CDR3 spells CASRRTGLAGGNEQFF. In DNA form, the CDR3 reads TGTGCCAGCAGACGTACGGGACTAGCGGGGGGCAATGAGCAGTTCTTC.

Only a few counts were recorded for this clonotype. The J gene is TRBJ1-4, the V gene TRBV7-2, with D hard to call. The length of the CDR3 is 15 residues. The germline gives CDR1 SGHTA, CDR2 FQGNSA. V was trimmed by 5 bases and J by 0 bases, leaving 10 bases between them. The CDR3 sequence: CASSRTASTNEKLFF. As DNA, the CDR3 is TGTGCCAGCAGCCGTACAGCCTCAACTAATGAAAAACTGTTTTTT.

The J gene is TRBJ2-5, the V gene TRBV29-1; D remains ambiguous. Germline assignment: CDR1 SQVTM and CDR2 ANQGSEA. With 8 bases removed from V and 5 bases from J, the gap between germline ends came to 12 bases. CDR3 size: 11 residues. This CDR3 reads CSMEDRETQYF. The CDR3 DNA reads TGCAGCATGGAAGATAGGGAGACCCAGTACTTC.

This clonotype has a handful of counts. CDR3 amino acids: CASSLGTGINEQFF. The CDR3 DNA sequence: TGTGCCAGCAGTTTAGGGACGGGAATAAATGAGCAGTTCTTC. The gene calls are TRBV27 and TRBJ2-1; D possibly matches TRBD1 or TRBD2 (5 bases each). Germline assignment: CDR1 MNHEY and CDR2 SMNVEV (reference sequence). Trimming stripped 2 bases from V and 7 bases from J, with 12 bases between. The CDR3 spans 14 residues.

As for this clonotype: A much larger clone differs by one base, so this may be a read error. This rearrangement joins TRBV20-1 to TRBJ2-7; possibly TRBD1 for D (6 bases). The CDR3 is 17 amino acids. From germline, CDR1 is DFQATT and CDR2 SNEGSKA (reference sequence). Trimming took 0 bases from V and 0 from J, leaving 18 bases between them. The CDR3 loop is CSAREPLRDTISYEQYF. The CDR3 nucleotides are TGCAGTGCTAGAGAGCCGTTGAGGGACACTATCTCCTACGAGCAGTACTTC.

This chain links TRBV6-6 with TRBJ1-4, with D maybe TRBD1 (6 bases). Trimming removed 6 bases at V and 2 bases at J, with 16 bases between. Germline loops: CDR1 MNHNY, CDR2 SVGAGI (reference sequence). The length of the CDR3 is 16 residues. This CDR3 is CASRGQNRDTNEKLFF. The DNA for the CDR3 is TGTGCCAGCAGGGGTCAAAACAGGGACACTAATGAAAAACTGTTTTTT.

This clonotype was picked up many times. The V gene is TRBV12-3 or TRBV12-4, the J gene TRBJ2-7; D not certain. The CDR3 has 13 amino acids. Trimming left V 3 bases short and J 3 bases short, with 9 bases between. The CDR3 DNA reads TGTGCCAGCAGTTTTGCCCAGCTCTACGAGCAGTACTTC. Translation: CASSFAQLYEQYF.

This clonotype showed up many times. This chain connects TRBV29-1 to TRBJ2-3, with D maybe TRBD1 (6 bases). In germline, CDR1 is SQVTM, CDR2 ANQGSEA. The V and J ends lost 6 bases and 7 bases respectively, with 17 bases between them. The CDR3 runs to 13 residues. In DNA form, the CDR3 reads TGCAGCGTGCGGACAGTATACGCCAATACGCAGTATTTT. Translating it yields CSVRTVYANTQYF.

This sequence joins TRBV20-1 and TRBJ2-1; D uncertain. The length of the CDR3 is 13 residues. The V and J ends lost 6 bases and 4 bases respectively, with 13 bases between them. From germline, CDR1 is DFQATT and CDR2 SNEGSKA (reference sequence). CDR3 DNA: TGCAGTGCGAGAATAGGCAATTACAATGAGCAGTTCTTC. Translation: CSARIGNYNEQFF.

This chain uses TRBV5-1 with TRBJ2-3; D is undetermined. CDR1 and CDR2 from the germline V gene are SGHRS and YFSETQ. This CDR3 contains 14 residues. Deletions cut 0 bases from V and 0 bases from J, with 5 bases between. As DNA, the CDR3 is TGCGCCAGCAGCTTGGATTACAGCACAGATACGCAGTATTTT. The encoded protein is CASSLDYSTDTQYF.

CDR3 region: CASSGGVRDRDNYGYTF. The DNA for the CDR3 is TGTGCCAGCAGCGGGGGCGTCCGGGACAGGGATAACTATGGCTACACCTTC. This sequence joins TRBV21-1 and TRBJ1-2; the table's TRBD1 call for D was not verified on the DNA. TRBV21-1 is flagged as a pseudogene. The CDR3 is 17 amino acids.

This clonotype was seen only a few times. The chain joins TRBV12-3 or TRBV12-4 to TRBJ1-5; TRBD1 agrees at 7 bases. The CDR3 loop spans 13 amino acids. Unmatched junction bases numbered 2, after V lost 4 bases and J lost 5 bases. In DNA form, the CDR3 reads TGTGCCAGCAGTTGGGACAGTCATCAGCCCCAGCATTTT. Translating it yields CASSWDSHQPQHF.

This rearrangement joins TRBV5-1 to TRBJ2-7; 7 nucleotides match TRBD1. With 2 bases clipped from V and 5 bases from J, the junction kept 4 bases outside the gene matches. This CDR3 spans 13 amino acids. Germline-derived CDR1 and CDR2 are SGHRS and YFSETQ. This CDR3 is CASSFGTENEQYF. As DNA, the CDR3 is TGCGCCAGCAGCTTCGGGACAGAAAACGAGCAGTACTTC.

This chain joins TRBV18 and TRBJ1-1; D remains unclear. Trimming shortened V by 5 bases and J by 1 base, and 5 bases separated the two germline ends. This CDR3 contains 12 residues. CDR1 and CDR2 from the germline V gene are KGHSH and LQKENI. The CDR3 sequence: CASSVTNTEAFF. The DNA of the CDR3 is TGTGCCAGCTCAGTCACGAACACTGAAGCTTTCTTT.

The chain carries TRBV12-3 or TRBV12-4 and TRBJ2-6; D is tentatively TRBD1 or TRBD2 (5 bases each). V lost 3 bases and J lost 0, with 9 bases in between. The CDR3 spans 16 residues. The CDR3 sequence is CASSFGAFSGANVLTF. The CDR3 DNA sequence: TGTGCCAGCAGTTTCGGGGCCTTCTCTGGGGCCAACGTCCTGACTTTC.

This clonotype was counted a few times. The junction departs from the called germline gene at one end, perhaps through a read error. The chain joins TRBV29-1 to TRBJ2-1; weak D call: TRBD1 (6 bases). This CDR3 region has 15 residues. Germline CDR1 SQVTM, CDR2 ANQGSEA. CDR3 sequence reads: CSVQERVRGYNEQFF. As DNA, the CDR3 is TGCAGCGTTCAAGAGAGAGTCAGGGGCTACAATGAGCAGTTCTTC.

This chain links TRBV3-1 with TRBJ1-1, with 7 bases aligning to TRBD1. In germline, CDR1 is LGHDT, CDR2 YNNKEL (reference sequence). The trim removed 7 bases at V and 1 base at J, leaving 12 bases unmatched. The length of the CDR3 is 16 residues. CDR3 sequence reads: CASTSGGRKKNTEAFF. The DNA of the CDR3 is TGTGCCAGCACCTCAGGGGGTCGGAAAAAGAACACTGAAGCTTTCTTT. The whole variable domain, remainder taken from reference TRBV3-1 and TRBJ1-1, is DTAVSQTPKYLVTQMGNDKSIKCEQNLGHDTMYWYKQDSKKFLKIMFSYNNKELIINETVPNRFSPKSPDKAHLNLHINSLELGDSAVYFCASTSGGRKKNTEAFFGQGTRLTVV.

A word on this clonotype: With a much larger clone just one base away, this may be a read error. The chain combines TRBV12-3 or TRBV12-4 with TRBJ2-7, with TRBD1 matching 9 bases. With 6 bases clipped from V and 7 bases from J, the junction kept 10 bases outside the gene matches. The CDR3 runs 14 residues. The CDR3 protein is CASSTGGSYNEQYF. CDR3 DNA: TGTGCCAGCAGCACAGGGGGCTCCTACAATGAGCAGTACTTC.

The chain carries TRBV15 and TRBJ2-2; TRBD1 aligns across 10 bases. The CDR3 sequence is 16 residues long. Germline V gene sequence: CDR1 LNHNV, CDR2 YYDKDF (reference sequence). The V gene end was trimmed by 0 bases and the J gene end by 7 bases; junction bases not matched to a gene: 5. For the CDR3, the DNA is TGTGCCACCAGCAGAGAAGACAGGGGGCTGAGCGGGGAGCTGTTTTTT. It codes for CATSREDRGLSGELFF.